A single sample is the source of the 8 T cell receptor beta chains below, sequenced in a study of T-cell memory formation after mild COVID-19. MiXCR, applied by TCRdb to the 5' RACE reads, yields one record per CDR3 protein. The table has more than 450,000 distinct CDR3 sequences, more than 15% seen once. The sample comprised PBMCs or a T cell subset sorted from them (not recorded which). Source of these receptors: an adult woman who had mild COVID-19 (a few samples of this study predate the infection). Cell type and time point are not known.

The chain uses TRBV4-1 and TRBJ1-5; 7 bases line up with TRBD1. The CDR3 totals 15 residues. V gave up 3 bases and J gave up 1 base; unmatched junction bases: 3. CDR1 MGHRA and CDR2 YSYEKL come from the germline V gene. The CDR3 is CASSQTGWSNQPQHF. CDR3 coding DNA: TGCGCCAGCAGCCAGACAGGGTGGAGCAATCAGCCCCAGCATTTT.

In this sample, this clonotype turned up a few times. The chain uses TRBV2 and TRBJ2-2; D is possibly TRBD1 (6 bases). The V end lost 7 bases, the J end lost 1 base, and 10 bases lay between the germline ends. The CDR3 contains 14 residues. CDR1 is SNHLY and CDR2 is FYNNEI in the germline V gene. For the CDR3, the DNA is TGTGCCAGCATTGTACAGGGGAACACCGGGGAGCTGTTTTTT. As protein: CASIVQGNTGELFF.

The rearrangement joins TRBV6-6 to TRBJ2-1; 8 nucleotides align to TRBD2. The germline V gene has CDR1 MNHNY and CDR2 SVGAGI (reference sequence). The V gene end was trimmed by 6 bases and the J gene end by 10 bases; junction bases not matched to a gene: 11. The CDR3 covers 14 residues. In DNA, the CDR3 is TGTGCCAGCAGCCGAGGGCTAGCGGGCCGGGAGCAGTTCTTC. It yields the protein CASSRGLAGREQFF.

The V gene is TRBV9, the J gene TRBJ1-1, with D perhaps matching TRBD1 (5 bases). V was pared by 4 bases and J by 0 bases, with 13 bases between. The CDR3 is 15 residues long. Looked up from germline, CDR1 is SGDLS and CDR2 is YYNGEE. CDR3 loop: CASSTREGMNTEAFF. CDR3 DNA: TGTGCCAGCAGCACCCGTGAGGGGATGAACACTGAAGCTTTCTTT.

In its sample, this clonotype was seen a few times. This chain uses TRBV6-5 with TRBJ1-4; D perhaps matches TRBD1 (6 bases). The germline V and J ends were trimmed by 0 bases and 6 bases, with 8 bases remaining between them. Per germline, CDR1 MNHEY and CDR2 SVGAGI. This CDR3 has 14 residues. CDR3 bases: TGTGCCAGCAGTTACTCAGCAGGGGATGAAAAACTGTTTTTT. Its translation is CASSYSAGDEKLFF.

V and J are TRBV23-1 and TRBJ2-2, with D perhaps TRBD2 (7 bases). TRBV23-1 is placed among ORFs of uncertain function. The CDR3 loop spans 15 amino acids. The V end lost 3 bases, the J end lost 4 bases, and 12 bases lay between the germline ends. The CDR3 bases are TGCGCCAGCAGTCATGTGGGGGGGCGCACCGGGGAGCTGTTTTTT. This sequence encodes CASSHVGGRTGELFF.

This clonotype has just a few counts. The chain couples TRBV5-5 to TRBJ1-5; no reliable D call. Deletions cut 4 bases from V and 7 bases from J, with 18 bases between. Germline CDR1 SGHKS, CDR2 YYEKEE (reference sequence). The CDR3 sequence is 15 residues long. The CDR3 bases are TGTGCCAGCAGCCCCTTGGGAGGGCCGAGCCAGCCCCAGCATTTT. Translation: CASSPLGGPSQPQHF.

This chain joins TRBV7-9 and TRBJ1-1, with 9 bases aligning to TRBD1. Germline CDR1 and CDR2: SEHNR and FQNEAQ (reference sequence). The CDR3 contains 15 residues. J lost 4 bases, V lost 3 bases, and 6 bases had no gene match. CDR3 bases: TGTGCCAGCAGCTTGGGACAGGGTTTAGTCACTGAAGCTTTCTTT. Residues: CASSLGQGLVTEAFF. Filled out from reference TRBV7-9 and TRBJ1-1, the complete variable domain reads DTGVSQNPRHKITKRGQNVTFRCDPISEHNRLYWYRQTLGQGPEFLTYFQNEAQLEKSRLLSDRFSAERPKGSFSTLEIQRTEQGDSAMYLCASSLGQGLVTEAFFGQGTRLTVV.